The 19 T cell receptor beta chains below all came from one sample that was sequenced in a study of T-cell reconstitution after alpha-beta-depleted transplantation in children. A library of TCRbeta sequences, prepared with unique molecular identifiers, was generated. TCRdb re-called the PCR reads through MiXCR, storing one row per CDR3 protein. Here the sample spans about 340,000 distinct CDR3 sequences, roughly 14% being singletons. The sequencing here drew on PBMCs, taken from the stem cell graft. The receptors were gathered from a human donor who donated a stem cell graft to a child with Fanconi anemia.

This clonotype has more than one count but fewer than ten. The chain couples TRBV9 to TRBJ2-3; TRBD1 or TRBD2 may be the D gene (5 bases each). The CDR3 runs 16 residues. Trimming removed 0 bases from V and 1 base from J, with 12 bases in between. Germline-derived CDR1 and CDR2 are SGDLS and YYNGEE. The CDR3 loop reads CASSVVSRGGTDTQYF. CDR3 nucleotides: TGTGCCAGCAGCGTAGTATCAAGGGGAGGCACAGATACGCAGTATTTT.

The table lists this clonotype with a few counts. The chain employs TRBV5-1 and TRBJ2-3, with D perhaps matching TRBD1 (6 bases). With 7 bases removed from V and 11 bases from J, the gap between germline ends came to 14 bases. The CDR3 runs to 11 residues. Germline CDR1 and CDR2: SGHRS and YFSETQ. The CDR3 sequence is CASGRDTMQYF. In DNA, the CDR3 is TGCGCCAGCGGCCGGGACACGATGCAGTATTTT.

This clonotype was picked up one time. This chain connects TRBV20-1 to TRBJ1-4; 12 nucleotides align to TRBD1. The CDR3 is 16 residues long. Germline CDR1 is DFQATT and CDR2 is SNEGSKA (reference sequence). The J segment lost 11 bases and the V segment lost 6 bases, leaving 16 bases of the junction unmatched. DNA of the CDR3: TGCAGTGCCGGGACAGGGGGCGCTAATATAATGACGAAACTGTTTTTT. It yields the protein CSAGTGGANIMTKLFF.

This clonotype was observed a handful of times. The V and J genes are TRBV20-1 and TRBJ2-7; a weak D match, TRBD2 (6 bases). CDR1 is DFQATT and CDR2 is SNEGSKA in the germline V gene (reference sequence). V was cut by 3 bases and J by 5 bases, with 17 bases left in between. The CDR3 consists of 14 residues. For the CDR3, the DNA is TGCAGTGCTAGCGCGAGTGGCTCGGGAGACGAGCAGTACGTC. Translating gives CSASASGSGDEQYV.

The rearrangement links TRBV29-1 to TRBJ2-5; 8 positions match TRBD1. The J segment lost 4 bases and the V segment lost 6 bases, leaving 7 bases of the junction unmatched. CDR1 and CDR2 (germline): SQVTM, ANQGSEA. CDR3 length equals 13 residues. For the CDR3, the DNA is TGCAGCGTCTTCAGGGGGCGCGGAGAGACCCAGTACTTC. It translates to CSVFRGRGETQYF.

As for this clonotype: Just one base apart from a much larger clone, this may be a read error. The chain combines TRBV5-1 with TRBJ2-7; 7 nucleotides line up with TRBD2. CDR1 and CDR2 from the germline V gene are SGHRS and YFSETQ. This CDR3 comprises 16 residues. The V gene end was trimmed by 4 bases and the J gene end by 2 bases; junction bases not matched to a gene: 12. The CDR3 protein is CASSPPGLAAAYEQYF. CDR3 in DNA: TGCGCCAGCAGCCCTCCGGGGCTAGCGGCAGCCTACGAGCAGTACTTC.

The table lists this clonotype with a few counts. The genes are TRBV2 and TRBJ1-5; D is perhaps TRBD1 (5 bases). CDR1 is SNHLY, CDR2 FYNNEI, per germline. The length of the CDR3 is 14 residues. Trimming shortened V by 4 bases and J by 5 bases, and 12 bases separated the two germline ends. DNA for the CDR3: TGTGCCAGCAGTGCCGGAGGAGGGGATCAGCCCCAGCATTTT. It is translated as CASSAGGGDQPQHF.

This clonotype occurred a few times. This chain connects TRBV6-5 to TRBJ1-2; D remains unclear. The V end was cut by 0 bases, the J end by 3 bases, with 11 bases between. This CDR3 contains 15 residues. CDR1 is MNHEY and CDR2 is SVGAGI in the germline V gene. The DNA for the CDR3 is TGTGCCAGCAGTTACTCTCAGCAAATCCACTATGGCTACACCTTC. Translated, it gives CASSYSQQIHYGYTF.

This clonotype was counted ten times or more. This CDR3 is CASSQEDGSTGELFF. CDR3 in DNA: TGTGCCAGCAGCCAAGAGGATGGGAGCACCGGGGAGCTGTTTTTT. The J gene is TRBJ2-2, the V gene TRBV4-2, with D possibly TRBD2 on 5 matching bases. With 0 bases removed from V and 4 bases from J, the gap between germline ends came to 9 bases. Germline-derived CDR1 and CDR2 are LGHNA and YNFKEQ. This CDR3 region has 15 residues.

The rearrangement uses TRBV9 and TRBJ1-5; the D gene is possibly TRBD1 (5 bases). This CDR3 has 13 residues. V was pared by 3 bases and J by 5 bases, with 9 bases between. The germline V gene has CDR1 SGDLS and CDR2 YYNGEE. CDR3 loop: CASSAGTYQPQHF. The CDR3 DNA follows: TGTGCCAGCAGCGCTGGGACCTATCAGCCCCAGCATTTT.

This clonotype has a count of ten or more. The chain is built from TRBV10-3 and TRBJ2-1; D unresolved. The germline V gene has CDR1 ENHRY and CDR2 SYGVKD. This CDR3 is built from 12 residues. The ends were cut back, 3 bases at V and 6 bases at J, with 6 bases in the middle. Here the CDR3 DNA reads TGTGCCATCAGTGATAATACCAATGAGCAGTTCTTC. The encoded protein is CAISDNTNEQFF.

Only a few counts were recorded for this clonotype. The rearrangement uses TRBV20-1 and TRBJ2-5; weak D call: TRBD2 (6 bases). Germline V CDR1 and CDR2: DFQATT, SNEGSKA (reference sequence). The CDR3 has 15 amino acids. V lost 4 bases to trimming and J lost 1 base, with 16 bases between them. The CDR3 nucleotides are TGCAGTGCTAACTCCGGGGCGGGACTCCAAGAGACCCAGTACTTC. Translated, it gives CSANSGAGLQETQYF.

The chain carries TRBV12-5 and TRBJ1-5, with D perhaps matching TRBD1 (5 bases). Germline lookup yields CDR1 LGHNT and CDR2 FRNRAP. The CDR3 extends over 13 amino acids. V was shortened by 1 base and J by 12 bases, with 13 bases between the two germline ends. CDR3 in amino acids: CASGLGALGHQHF. CDR3 nucleotides: TGTGCTAGTGGTTTGGGAGCTTTGGGGCACCAGCATTTT.

V gene TRBV7-9 combines with J gene TRBJ2-7; 10 bases fit TRBD1. Germline V gene sequence: CDR1 SEHNR, CDR2 FQNEAQ (reference sequence). Unmatched junction bases numbered 7, after V lost 5 bases and J lost 6 bases. This CDR3 comprises 14 residues. The CDR3 region is CASSSAGTGVEQYV. CDR3 sequence (DNA): TGTGCCAGCAGCAGTGCCGGGACAGGGGTCGAGCAGTACGTC.

This chain links TRBV7-2 with TRBJ2-3; tentatively, D is TRBD1 (5 bases). The CDR3 contains 14 residues. V was clipped by 1 base and J by 6 bases, with 11 bases between them. CDR1 and CDR2 from the germline V gene are SGHTA and FQGNSA. This chain's CDR3 is CASSLGGPSDTQYF. CDR3 coding DNA: TGTGCCAGCAGCTTAGGGGGCCCCTCGGATACGCAGTATTTT.

This clonotype was observed many times. V usage is TRBV20-1 and J usage is TRBJ1-1; tentative D call: TRBD1 (6 bases). V gave up 7 bases and J gave up 0 bases, with 12 bases separating them. Germline CDR1 is DFQATT and CDR2 is SNEGSKA (reference sequence). The CDR3 runs to 13 residues. This CDR3 reads CSVRTEMNTEAFF. The DNA of the CDR3 is TGCAGTGTTAGGACAGAAATGAACACTGAAGCTTTCTTT.

In this sample, this clonotype turned up many times. The rearrangement uses TRBV2 and TRBJ1-1; no definite D call. Between the trimmed V and J ends, which lost 2 bases and 5 bases, there was a span of 9 bases. Germline CDR1 reads SNHLY; CDR2 reads FYNNEI. The CDR3 loop spans 13 amino acids. The CDR3 region is CASSEQAVTEAFF. Here the CDR3 DNA reads TGTGCCAGCAGTGAACAGGCTGTTACTGAAGCTTTCTTT.

This clonotype was seen only once. V and J are TRBV4-2 and TRBJ2-2; D gene ambiguous. With 8 bases removed from V and 8 bases from J, the gap between germline ends came to 18 bases. Germline V gene sequence: CDR1 LGHNA, CDR2 YNFKEQ. CDR3 length: 14 amino acids. CDR3: CASGPPGLRGELFF. For the CDR3, the DNA is TGTGCCAGCGGCCCCCCGGGCCTCAGAGGGGAGCTGTTTTTT.

The chain is built from TRBV10-3 and TRBJ2-5, with 7 positions matching TRBD1. The trim removed 0 bases at V and 2 bases at J, leaving 6 bases unmatched. CDR3 length: 16 residues. The V gene's germline CDR1 is ENHRY and CDR2 SYGVKD. The chain's CDR3 is CAISESKGAKQETQYF. CDR3 DNA sequence: TGTGCCATCAGTGAGTCCAAGGGGGCGAAGCAAGAGACCCAGTACTTC.